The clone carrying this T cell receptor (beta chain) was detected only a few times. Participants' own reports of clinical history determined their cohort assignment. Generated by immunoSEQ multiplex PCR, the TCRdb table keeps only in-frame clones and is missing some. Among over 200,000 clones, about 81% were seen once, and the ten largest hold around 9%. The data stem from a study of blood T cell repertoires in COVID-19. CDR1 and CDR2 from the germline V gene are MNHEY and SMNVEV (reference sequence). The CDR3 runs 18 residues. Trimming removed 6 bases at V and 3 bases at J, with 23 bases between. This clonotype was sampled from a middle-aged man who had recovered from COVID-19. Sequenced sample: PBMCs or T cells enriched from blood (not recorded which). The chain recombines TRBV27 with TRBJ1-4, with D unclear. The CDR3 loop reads CASSGNSNPNPANEKLFF. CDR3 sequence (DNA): TGTGCCAGCAGCGGGAACTCCAACCCGAACCCCGCTAATGAAAAACTGTTTTTT.